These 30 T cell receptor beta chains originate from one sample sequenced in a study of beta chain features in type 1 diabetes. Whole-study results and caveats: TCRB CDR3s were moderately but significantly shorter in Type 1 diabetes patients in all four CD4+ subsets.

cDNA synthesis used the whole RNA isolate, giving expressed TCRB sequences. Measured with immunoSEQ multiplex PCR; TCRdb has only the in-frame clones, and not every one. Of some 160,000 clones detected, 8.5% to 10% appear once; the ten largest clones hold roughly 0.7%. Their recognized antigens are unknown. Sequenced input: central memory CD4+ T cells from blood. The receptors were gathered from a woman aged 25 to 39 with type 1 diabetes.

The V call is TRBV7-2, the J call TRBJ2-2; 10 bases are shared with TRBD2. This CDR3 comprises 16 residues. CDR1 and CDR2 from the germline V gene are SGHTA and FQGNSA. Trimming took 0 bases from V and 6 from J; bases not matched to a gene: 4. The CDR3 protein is CASSLASTSGSGELFF. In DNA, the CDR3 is TGTGCCAGCAGCTTAGCTTCGACTAGCGGGTCCGGGGAGCTGTTTTTT.

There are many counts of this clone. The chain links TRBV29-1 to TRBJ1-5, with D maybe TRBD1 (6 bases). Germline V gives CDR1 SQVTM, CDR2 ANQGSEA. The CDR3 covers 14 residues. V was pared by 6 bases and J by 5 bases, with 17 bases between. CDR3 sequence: CSVASGTSYQPQHF. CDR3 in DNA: TGCAGCGTAGCCTCCGGGACATCGTATCAGCCCCAGCATTTT.

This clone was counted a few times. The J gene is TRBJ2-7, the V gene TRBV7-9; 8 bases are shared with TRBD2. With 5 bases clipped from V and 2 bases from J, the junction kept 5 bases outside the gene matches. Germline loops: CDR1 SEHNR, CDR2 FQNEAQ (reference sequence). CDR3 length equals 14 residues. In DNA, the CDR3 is TGTGCCAGCAGCGACCGAGCGGGAGCCTACGAGCAGTACTTC. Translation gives CASSDRAGAYEQYF.

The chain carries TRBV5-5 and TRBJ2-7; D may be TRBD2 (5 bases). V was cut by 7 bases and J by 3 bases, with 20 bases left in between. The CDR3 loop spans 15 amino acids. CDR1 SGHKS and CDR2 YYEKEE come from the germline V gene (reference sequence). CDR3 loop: CASGRTGSGGYEQYF. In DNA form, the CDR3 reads TGTGCCAGCGGGAGAACCGGGTCAGGAGGCTACGAGCAGTACTTC.

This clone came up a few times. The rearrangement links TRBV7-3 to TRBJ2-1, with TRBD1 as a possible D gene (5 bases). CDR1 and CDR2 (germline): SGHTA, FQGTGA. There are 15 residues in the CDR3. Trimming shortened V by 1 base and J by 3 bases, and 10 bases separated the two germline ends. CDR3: CASSLRPDIYNEQFF. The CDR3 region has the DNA TGTGCCAGCAGCTTAAGACCGGACATCTACAATGAGCAGTTCTTC.

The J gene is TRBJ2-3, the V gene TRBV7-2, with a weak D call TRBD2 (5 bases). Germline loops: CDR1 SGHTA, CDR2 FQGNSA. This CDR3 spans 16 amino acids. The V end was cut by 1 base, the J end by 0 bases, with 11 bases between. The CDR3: CASSLGASRSTDTQYF. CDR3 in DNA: TGTGCCAGCAGCTTAGGGGCTAGCAGAAGCACAGATACGCAGTATTTT.

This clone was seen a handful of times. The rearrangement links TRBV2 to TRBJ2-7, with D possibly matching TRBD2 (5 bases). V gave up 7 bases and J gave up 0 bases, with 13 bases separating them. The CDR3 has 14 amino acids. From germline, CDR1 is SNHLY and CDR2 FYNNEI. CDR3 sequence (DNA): TGTGCCAGCAAGGAACTCGGGAACTCCTACGAGCAGTACTTC. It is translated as CASKELGNSYEQYF.

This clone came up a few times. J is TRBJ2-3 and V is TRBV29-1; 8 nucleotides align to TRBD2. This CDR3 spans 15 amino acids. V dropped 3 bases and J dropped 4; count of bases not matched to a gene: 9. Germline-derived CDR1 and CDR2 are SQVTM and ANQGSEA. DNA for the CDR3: TGCAGCGTTGACGGTAAGGCGGGAGGCGCAGATACGCAGTATTTT. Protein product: CSVDGKAGGADTQYF.

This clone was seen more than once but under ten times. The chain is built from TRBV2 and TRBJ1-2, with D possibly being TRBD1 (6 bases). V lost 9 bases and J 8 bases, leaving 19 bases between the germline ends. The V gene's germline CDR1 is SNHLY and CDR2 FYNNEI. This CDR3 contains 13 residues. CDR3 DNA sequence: TGTGCCAGGCCGGACAGCTCCACGGGGGGCTACACCTTC. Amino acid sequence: CARPDSSTGGYTF.

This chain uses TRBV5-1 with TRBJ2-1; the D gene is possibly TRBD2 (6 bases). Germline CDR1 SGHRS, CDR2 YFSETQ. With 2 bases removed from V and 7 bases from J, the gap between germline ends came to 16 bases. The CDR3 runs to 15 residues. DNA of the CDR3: TGCGCCAGCAGCTTTATGCCGGGAGACGAGAATGAGCAGTTCTTC. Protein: CASSFMPGDENEQFF.

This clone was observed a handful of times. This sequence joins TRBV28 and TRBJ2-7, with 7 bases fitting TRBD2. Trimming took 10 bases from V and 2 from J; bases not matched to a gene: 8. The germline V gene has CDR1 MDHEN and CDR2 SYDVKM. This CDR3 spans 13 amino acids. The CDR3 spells CATPLGRTYEQYF. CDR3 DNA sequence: TGTGCCACCCCCCTCGGGAGGACCTACGAGCAGTACTTC.

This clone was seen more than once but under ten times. CDR3 protein: CASSFNRGGGHEQYF. The CDR3 DNA follows: TGCGCCAGCAGCTTCAACAGGGGTGGCGGACACGAGCAGTACTTC. V is TRBV5-1 and J is TRBJ2-7; 7 bases map to TRBD1. The length of the CDR3 is 15 residues. Trimming cost V 2 bases and J 5 bases; bases outside gene matches: 10. Germline CDR1 SGHRS, CDR2 YFSETQ.

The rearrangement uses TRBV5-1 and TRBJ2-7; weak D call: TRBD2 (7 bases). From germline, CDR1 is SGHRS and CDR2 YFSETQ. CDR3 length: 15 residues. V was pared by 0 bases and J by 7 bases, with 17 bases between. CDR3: CASSLDIRGAEEQYF. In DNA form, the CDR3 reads TGCGCCAGCAGCTTGGATATTCGGGGGGCGGAGGAGCAGTACTTC.

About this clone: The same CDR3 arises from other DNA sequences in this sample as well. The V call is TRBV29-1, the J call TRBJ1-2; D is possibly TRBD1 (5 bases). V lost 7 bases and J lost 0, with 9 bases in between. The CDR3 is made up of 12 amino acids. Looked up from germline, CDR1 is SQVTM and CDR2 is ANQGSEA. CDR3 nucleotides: TGCAGCGCCCTGACAGCTAACTATGGCTACACCTTC. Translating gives CSALTANYGYTF.

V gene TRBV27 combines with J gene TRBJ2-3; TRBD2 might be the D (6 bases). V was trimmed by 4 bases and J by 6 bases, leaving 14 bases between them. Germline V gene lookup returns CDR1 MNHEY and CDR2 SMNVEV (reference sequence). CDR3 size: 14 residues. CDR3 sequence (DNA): TGTGCCAGCAGTTCCCGGGACTTACTTGATACGCAGTATTTT. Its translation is CASSSRDLLDTQYF.

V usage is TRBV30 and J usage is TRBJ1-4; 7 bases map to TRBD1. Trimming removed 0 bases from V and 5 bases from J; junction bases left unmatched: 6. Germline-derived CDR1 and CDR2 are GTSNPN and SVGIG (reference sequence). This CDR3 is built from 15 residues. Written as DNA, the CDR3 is TGTGCCTGGAGTGTATCCGCAGGGGGGAATGAAAAACTGTTTTTT. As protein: CAWSVSAGGNEKLFF.

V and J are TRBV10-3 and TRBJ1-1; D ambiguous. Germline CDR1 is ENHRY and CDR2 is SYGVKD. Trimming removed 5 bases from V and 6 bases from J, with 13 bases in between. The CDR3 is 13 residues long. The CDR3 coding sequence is TGTGCCATCAGTACTAACCGGGAGGCTGAAGCTTTCTTT. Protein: CAISTNREAEAFF.

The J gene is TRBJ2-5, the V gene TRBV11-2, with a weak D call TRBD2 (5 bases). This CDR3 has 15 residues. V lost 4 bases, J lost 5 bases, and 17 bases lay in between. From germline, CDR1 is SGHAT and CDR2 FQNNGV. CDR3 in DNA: TGTGCCAGCAGCTCTCGACCCGAGGGTGCTGAGACCCAGTACTTC. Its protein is CASSSRPEGAETQYF.

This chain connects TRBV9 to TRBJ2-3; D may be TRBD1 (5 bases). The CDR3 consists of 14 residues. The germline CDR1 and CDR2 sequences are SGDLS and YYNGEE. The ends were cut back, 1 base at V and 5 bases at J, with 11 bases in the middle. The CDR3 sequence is CASSVTQGEDTQYF. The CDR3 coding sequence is TGTGCCAGCAGCGTAACGCAGGGTGAAGATACGCAGTATTTT.

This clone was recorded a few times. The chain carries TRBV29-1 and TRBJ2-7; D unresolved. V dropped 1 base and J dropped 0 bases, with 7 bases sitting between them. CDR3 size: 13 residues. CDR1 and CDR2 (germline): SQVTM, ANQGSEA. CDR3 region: CSVEGHSSYEQYF. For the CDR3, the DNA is TGCAGCGTTGAAGGCCATAGCTCCTACGAGCAGTACTTC.

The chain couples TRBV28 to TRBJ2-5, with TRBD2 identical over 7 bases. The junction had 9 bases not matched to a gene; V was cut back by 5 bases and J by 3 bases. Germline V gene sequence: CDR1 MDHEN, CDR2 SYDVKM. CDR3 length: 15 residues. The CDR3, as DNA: TGTGCCAGCAGTGCCCTGTTGGGGGGGGAAGAGACCCAGTACTTC. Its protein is CASSALLGGEETQYF.

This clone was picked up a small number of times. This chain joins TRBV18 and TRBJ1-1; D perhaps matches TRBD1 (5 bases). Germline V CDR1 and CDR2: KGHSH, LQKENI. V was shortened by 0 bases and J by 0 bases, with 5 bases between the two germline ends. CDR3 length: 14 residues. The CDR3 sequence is CASSPPRVNTEAFF. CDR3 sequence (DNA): TGTGCCAGCTCACCACCCAGGGTGAACACTGAAGCTTTCTTT.

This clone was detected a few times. CDR3 region: CASSFDSMNTEAFF. The CDR3 DNA follows: TGCGCCAGCAGCTTTGACAGCATGAACACTGAAGCTTTCTTT. The rearrangement joins TRBV5-1 to TRBJ1-1; perhaps TRBD1 as D (5 bases). V was shortened by 2 bases and J by 0 bases, with 8 bases between the two germline ends. The germline V gene has CDR1 SGHRS and CDR2 YFSETQ. The CDR3 contains 14 residues.

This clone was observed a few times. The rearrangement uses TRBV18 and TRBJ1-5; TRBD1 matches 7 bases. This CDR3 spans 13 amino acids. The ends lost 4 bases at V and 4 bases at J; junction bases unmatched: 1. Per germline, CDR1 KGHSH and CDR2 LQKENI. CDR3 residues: CASSLDRNQPQHF. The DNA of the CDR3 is TGTGCCAGCTCACTGGACAGGAATCAGCCCCAGCATTTT.

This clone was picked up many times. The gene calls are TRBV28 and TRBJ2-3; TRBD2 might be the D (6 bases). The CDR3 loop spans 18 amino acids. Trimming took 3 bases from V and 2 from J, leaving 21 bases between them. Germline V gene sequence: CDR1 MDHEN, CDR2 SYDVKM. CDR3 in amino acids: CASSLRSHSGGATDTQYF. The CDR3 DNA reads TGTGCCAGCAGTTTGAGATCCCATAGCGGAGGGGCCACAGATACGCAGTATTTT.

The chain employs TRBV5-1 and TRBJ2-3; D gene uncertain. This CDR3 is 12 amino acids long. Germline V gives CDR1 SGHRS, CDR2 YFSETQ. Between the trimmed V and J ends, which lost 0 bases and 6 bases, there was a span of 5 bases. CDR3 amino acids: CASSLAFDTQYF. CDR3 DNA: TGCGCCAGCAGCTTGGCTTTTGATACGCAGTATTTT.

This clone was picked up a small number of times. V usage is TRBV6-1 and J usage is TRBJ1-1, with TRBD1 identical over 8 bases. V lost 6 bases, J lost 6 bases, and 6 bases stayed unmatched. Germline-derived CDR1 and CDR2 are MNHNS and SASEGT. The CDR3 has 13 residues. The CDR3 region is CASRKDRVSEAFF. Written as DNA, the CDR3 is TGTGCCAGCAGGAAGGACAGGGTTTCTGAAGCTTTCTTT.

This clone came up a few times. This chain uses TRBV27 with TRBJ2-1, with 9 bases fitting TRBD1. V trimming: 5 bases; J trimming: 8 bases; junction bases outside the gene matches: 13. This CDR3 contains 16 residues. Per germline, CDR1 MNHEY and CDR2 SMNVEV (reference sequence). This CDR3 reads CASSPPGQGQFYEQFF. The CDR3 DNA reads TGTGCCAGCAGTCCGCCGGGACAGGGCCAGTTTTATGAGCAGTTCTTC.

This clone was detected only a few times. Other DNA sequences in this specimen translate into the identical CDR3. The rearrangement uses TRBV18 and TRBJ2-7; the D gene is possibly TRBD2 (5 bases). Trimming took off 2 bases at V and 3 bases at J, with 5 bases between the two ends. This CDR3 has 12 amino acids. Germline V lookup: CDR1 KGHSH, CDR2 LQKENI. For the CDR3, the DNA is TGTGCCAGCTCACCAGCGGGCTACGAGCAGTACTTC. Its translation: CASSPAGYEQYF.

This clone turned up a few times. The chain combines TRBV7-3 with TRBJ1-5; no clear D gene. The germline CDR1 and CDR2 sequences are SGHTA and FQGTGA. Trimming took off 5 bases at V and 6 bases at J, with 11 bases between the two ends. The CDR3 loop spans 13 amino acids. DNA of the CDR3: TGTGCCAGCAGCCTCTATGGAGGTCAGCCCCAGCATTTT. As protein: CASSLYGGQPQHF.